The 7 T cell receptor beta chains listed next were all sequenced from one sample in a study of cytomegalovirus exposure and HLA in healthy donors. The study ran its PCR with 60 Vbeta and 13 Jbeta primers. The repertoire was sequenced with immunoSEQ multiplex PCR; TCRdb's copy has only in-frame clones and lacks some. The sample holds 95,000 to 150,000 clones, approximately 87% seen once. Input material: PBMCs. These TCRs come from a man aged 18 to 29 in good health and CMV-seropositive.

The chain couples TRBV7-9 to TRBJ1-2; perhaps TRBD1 as D (5 bases). The germline V and J ends were trimmed by 7 bases and 4 bases, with 10 bases remaining between them. CDR3 length: 12 amino acids. Germline CDR1 and CDR2: SEHNR and FQNEAQ (reference sequence). CDR3 in amino acids: CASTPGGYGYTF. The CDR3 DNA reads as TGTGCCAGCACCCCGGGGGGCTATGGCTACACCTTC. Looking up the rest from reference TRBV7-9 and TRBJ1-2 gives the full variable domain: DTGVSQNPRHKITKRGQNVTFRCDPISEHNRLYWYRQTLGQGPEFLTYFQNEAQLEKSRLLSDRFSAERPKGSFSTLEIQRTEQGDSAMYLCASTPGGYGYTFGSGTRLTVV.

This clone showed up many times. The chain employs TRBV10-2 and TRBJ2-7; 7 bases fit TRBD1. The CDR3 contains 13 residues. The germline V gene encodes CDR1 WSHSY and CDR2 SAAADI. With V trimmed by 6 bases and J by 3 bases, 5 bases remained unmatched. CDR3 in DNA: TGCGCCAGCAGCCGGGACAGAGTCTACGAGCAGTACTTC. Translated, it gives CASSRDRVYEQYF.

The gene calls are TRBV5-1 and TRBJ1-2, with D perhaps matching TRBD1 (5 bases). V dropped 0 bases and J dropped 6 bases, with 12 bases sitting between them. The CDR3 is 14 residues long. Germline CDR1 and CDR2: SGHRS and YFSETQ. CDR3 coding DNA: TGCGCCAGCAGCTTGGTTGGGGCGGACGATGGCTACACCTTC. Translating it yields CASSLVGADDGYTF.

The chain has TRBV28 and TRBJ1-6; no clear D. The CDR3 runs 15 residues. V lost 4 bases to trimming and J lost 12 bases, with 19 bases between them. Germline loops: CDR1 MDHEN, CDR2 SYDVKM. CDR3 coding DNA: TGTGCCAGCAGTTACTGGACCGGGGTCAGTTTACCCCTCCACTTT. It specifies CASSYWTGVSLPLHF.

V is TRBV27 and J is TRBJ1-2; tentative D call: TRBD1 (5 bases). Between the trimmed V and J ends, which lost 4 bases and 2 bases, there was a span of 8 bases. This CDR3 comprises 13 residues. Germline CDR1 and CDR2: MNHEY and SMNVEV (reference sequence). The CDR3 DNA follows: TGTGCCAGCAGTTCCCGACAGAACTATGGCTACACCTTC. This gives the protein CASSSRQNYGYTF.

Only one count was recorded for this clone. V and J are TRBV19 and TRBJ1-2, with TRBD1 identical over 7 bases. After removal of 5 bases from V and 4 bases from J, the junction contained 7 bases not matched to a gene. The CDR3 is made up of 14 amino acids. Germline-derived CDR1 and CDR2 are LNHDA and SQIVND (reference sequence). The CDR3 here is CASSPQGDSYGYTF. Written as DNA, the CDR3 is TGTGCCAGTAGTCCTCAGGGGGACAGCTATGGCTACACCTTC.

The V call is TRBV7-8, the J call TRBJ2-7, with 7 bases aligning to TRBD2. The CDR3 spans 14 residues. The V gene's germline CDR1 is SGHVS and CDR2 FQNEAQ. Germline trimming cut 3 bases from V and 3 bases from J; bases unmatched to any gene: 5. CDR3 sequence: CASSFLVAGYEQYF. The DNA for the CDR3 is TGTGCCAGCAGCTTTTTGGTAGCGGGCTACGAGCAGTACTTC.